Given below is one TCR beta chain in context. Its target is unknown. This CDR3 region has 12 residues. Unmatched junction bases numbered 4, after V lost 6 bases and J lost 6 bases. The germline gives CDR1 SNHLY, CDR2 FYNNEI. The source of the sample is a study of T cell responses to AZD1222 COVID-19 vaccine. Study findings and constraints: White British donors predominated, females outnumbered males, and clonal diversity was possibly underestimated. Spike was spanned by vaccine-associated CD4 TCRs, which were dominant at 160-218 and 743-854.

Profiled with immunoSEQ multiplex PCR; TCRdb holds only in-frame clones, not every one. The sample has 75,000 to 90,000 clones, about nine tenths seen once. This clonotype was obtained from an adult in good health. The sample in question was peripheral blood, obtained on day 0 of AZD1222 vaccination. This sequence joins TRBV2 and TRBJ1-2; 7 positions agree with TRBD1. CDR3 coding DNA: TGTGCCAGCAGGTTCGGACAGGATGGCTACACCTTC. Translated, it gives CASRFGQDGYTF.